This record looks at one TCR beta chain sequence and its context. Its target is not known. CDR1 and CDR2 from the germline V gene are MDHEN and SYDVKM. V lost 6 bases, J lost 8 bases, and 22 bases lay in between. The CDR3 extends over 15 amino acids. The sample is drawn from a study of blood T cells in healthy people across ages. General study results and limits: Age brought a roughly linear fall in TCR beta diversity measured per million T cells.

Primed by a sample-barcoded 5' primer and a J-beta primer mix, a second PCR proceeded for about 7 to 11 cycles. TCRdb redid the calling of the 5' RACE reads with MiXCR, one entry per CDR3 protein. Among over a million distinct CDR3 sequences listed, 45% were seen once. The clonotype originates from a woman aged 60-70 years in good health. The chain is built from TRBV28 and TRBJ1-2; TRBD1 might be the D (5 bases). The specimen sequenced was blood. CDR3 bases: TGTGCCAGCAGGACAACTTCCACCGGGACTCGAGGCTACACCTTC. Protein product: CASRTTSTGTRGYTF.